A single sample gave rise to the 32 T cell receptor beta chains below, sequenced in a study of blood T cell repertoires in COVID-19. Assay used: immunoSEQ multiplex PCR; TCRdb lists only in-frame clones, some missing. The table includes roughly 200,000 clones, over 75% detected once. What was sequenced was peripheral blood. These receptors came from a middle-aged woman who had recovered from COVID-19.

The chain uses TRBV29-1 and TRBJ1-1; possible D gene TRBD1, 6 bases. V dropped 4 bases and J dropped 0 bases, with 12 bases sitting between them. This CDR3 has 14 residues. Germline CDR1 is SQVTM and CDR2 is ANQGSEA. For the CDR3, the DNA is TGCAGCGTTGTCATTGACAGGATGAACACTGAAGCTTTCTTT. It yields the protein CSVVIDRMNTEAFF.

Written as DNA, the CDR3 is TGTGCCAGCTCACGCGGGAGTCACGAGCAGTACTTC. Translating it yields CASSRGSHEQYF. The V call is TRBV18, the J call TRBJ2-7, with TRBD2 matching 7 bases. With 4 bases clipped from V and 5 bases from J, the junction kept 2 bases outside the gene matches. Germline CDR1 reads KGHSH; CDR2 reads LQKENI. The CDR3 is 12 residues long.

CDR3 in amino acids: CASSPGQASREQYF. In DNA, the CDR3 is TGCGCCAGCAGCCCGGGACAGGCCTCCAGGGAGCAGTACTTC. This sequence joins TRBV5-1 and TRBJ2-7; 8 bases map to TRBD1. This CDR3 is built from 14 residues. J gave up 7 bases and V 4 bases, and 10 bases lay outside the gene matches. CDR1 and CDR2 from the germline V gene are SGHRS and YFSETQ.

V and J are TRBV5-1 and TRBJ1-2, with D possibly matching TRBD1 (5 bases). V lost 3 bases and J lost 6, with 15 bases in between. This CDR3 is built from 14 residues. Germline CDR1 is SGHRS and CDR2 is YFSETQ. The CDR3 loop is CASSWAQGGNGYTF. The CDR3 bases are TGCGCCAGCAGCTGGGCGCAGGGAGGGAATGGCTACACCTTC.

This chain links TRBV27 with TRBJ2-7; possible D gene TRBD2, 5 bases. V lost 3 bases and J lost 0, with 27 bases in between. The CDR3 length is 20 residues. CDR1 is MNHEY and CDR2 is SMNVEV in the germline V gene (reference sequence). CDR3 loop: CASSFSGGSPVLMGSYEQYF. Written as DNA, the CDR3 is TGTGCCAGCAGTTTTTCTGGCGGGTCCCCAGTCCTAATGGGCTCCTACGAGCAGTACTTC.

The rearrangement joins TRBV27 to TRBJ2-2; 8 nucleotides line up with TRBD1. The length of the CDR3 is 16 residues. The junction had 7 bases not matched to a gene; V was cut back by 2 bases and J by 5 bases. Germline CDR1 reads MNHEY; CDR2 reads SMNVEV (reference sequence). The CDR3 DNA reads TGTGCCAGCAGTTTACTCTGGGACAGGATTACCGGGGAGCTGTTTTTT. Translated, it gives CASSLLWDRITGELFF.

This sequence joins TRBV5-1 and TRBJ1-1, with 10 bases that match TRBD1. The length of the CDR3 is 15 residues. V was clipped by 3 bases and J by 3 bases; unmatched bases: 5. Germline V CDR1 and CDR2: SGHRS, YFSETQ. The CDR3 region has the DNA TGCGCCAGCAGCTCCCACGGGACAGGGGACACTGAAGCTTTCTTT. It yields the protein CASSSHGTGDTEAFF.

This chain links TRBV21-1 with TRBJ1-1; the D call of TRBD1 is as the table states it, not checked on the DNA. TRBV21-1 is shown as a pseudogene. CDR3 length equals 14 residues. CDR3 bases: TGTGCCAGCAGCCAACAGGGGGCGTGTACTGAAGCTTTCTTT. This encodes CASSQQGACTEAFF.

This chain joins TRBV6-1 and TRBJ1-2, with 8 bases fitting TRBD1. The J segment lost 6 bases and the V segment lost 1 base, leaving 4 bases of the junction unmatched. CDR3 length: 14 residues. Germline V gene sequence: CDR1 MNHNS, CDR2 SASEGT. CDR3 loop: CASSEGQGAHGYTF. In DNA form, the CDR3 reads TGTGCCAGCAGTGAAGGGCAGGGGGCGCATGGCTACACCTTC.

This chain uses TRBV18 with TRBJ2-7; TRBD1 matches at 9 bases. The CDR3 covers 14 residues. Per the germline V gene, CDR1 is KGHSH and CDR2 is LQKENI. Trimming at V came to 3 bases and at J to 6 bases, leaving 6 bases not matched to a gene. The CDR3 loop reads CASSPPGQGGEQYF. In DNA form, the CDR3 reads TGTGCCAGCTCACCGCCGGGACAGGGTGGCGAGCAGTACTTC.

CDR3 in DNA: TGTGCCAGCAGCTTTACGAGCTCCTACAATGAGCAGTTCTTC. Amino acids: CASSFTSSYNEQFF. The genes are TRBV11-2 and TRBJ2-1; D not resolved. The CDR3 consists of 14 residues. Per germline, CDR1 SGHAT and CDR2 FQNNGV. Trimming stripped 3 bases from V and 0 bases from J, with 6 bases between.

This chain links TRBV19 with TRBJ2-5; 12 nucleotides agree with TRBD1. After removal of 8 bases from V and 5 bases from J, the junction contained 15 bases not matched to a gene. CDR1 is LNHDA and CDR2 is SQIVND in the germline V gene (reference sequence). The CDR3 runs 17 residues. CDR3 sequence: CASGPRDRGLPGETQYF. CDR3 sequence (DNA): TGTGCCAGTGGCCCCCGGGACAGGGGGCTCCCGGGGGAGACCCAGTACTTC.

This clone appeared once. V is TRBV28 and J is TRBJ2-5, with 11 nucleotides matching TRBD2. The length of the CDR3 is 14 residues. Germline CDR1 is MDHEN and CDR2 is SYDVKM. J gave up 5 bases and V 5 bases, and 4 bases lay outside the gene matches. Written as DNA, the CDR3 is TGTGCCAGCAGTACTAGCGGGAGCGTGGAGACCCAGTACTTC. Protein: CASSTSGSVETQYF.

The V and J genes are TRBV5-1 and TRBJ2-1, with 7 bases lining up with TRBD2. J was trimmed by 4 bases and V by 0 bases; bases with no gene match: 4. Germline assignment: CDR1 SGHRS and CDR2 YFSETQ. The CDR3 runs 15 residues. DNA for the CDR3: TGCGCCAGCAGCTTGGGGGGAGGGCAATACAATGAGCAGTTCTTC. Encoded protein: CASSLGGGQYNEQFF.

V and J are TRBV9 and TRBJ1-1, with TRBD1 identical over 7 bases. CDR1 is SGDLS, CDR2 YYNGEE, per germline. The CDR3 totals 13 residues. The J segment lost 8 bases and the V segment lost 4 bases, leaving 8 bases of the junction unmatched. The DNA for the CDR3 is TGTGCCAGCAGCAAGACAGGGAACTCAGAAGCTTTCTTT. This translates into CASSKTGNSEAFF.

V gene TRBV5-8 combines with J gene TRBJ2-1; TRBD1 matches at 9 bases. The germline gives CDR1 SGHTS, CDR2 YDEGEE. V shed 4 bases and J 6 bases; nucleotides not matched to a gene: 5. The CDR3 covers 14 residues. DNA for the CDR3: TGTGCCAGCAGCCAGGGACAGGGATTCAATGAGCAGTTCTTC. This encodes CASSQGQGFNEQFF.

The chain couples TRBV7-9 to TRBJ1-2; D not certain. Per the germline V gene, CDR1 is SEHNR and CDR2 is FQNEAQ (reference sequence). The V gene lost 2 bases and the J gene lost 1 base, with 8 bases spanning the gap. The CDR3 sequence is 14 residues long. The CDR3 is CASSLIGNNYGYTF. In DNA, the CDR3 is TGTGCCAGCAGCTTAATTGGCAATAACTATGGCTACACCTTC.

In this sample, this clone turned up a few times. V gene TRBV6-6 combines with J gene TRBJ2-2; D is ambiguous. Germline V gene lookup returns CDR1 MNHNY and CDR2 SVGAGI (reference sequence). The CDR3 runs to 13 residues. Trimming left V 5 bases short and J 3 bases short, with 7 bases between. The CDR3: CASSPRDTGELFF. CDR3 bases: TGTGCCAGCAGTCCACGGGACACCGGGGAGCTGTTTTTT.

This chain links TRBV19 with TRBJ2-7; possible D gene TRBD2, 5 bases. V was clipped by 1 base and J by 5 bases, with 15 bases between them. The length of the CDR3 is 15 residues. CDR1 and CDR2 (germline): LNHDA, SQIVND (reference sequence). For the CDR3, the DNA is TGTGCCAGTAGTATAGGAGGACTGTTGATCGACGAGCAGTACTTC. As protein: CASSIGGLLIDEQYF.

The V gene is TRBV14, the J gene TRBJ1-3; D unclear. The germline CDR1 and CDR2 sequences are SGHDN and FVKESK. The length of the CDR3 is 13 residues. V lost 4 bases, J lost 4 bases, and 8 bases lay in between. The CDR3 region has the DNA TGTGCCAGCAGCCCCGGGTCCGGAAACACCATATATTTT. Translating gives CASSPGSGNTIYF. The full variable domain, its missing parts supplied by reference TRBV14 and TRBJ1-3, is EAGVTQFPSHSVIEKGQTVTLRCDPISGHDNLYWYRRVMGKEIKFLLHFVKESKQDESGMPNNRFLAERTGGTYSTLKVQPAELEDSGVYFCASSPGSGNTIYFGEGSWLTVV.

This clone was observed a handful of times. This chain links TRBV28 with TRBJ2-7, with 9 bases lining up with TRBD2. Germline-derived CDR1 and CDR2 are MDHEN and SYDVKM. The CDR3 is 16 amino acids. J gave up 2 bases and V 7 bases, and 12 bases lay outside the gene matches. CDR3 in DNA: TGTGCCAGCAACCCACCTGGGGCGGGAGGGGCCTACGAGCAGTACTTC. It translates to CASNPPGAGGAYEQYF.

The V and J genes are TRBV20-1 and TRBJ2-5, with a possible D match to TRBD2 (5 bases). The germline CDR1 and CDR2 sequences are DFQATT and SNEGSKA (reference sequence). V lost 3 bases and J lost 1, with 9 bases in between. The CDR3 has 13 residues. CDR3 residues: CSASRGSQETQYF. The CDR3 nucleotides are TGCAGTGCTAGTCGCGGGTCCCAAGAGACCCAGTACTTC.

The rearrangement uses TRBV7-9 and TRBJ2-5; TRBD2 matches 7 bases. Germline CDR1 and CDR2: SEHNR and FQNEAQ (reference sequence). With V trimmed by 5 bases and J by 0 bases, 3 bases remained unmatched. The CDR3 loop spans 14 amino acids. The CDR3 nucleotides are TGTGCCAGCAGCCCCGGGACTAACCAAGAGACCCAGTACTTC. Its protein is CASSPGTNQETQYF.

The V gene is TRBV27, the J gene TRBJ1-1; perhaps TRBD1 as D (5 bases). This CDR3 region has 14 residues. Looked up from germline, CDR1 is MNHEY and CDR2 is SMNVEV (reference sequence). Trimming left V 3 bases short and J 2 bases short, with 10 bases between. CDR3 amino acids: CASSFTRENTEAFF. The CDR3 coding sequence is TGTGCCAGCAGTTTCACCAGGGAAAACACTGAAGCTTTCTTT.

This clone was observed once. The CDR3 here is CASSPGQLPGSQYF. The CDR3 bases are TGTGCCAGCAGCCCGGGACAGTTGCCAGGATCCCAGTACTTC. The chain is built from TRBV5-6 and TRBJ2-5, with 7 bases lining up with TRBD1. V lost 4 bases to trimming and J lost 9 bases; unmatched junction nucleotides: 12. The CDR3 totals 14 residues. Per germline, CDR1 SGHDT and CDR2 YYEEEE.

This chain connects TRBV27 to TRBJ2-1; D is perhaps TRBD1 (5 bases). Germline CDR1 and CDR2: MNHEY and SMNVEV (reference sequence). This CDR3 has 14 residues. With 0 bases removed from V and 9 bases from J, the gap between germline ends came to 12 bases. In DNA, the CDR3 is TGTGCCAGCAGTTTATCTCCAGGGTCGGGTGAGCAGTTCTTC. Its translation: CASSLSPGSGEQFF.

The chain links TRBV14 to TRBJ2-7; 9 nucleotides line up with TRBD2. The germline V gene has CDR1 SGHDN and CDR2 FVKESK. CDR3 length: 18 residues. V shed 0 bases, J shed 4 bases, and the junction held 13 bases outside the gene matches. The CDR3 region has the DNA TGTGCCAGCAGCCAAGACGTGACTAGCGGACCCAGGAGGTACGAGCAGTACTTC. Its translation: CASSQDVTSGPRRYEQYF.

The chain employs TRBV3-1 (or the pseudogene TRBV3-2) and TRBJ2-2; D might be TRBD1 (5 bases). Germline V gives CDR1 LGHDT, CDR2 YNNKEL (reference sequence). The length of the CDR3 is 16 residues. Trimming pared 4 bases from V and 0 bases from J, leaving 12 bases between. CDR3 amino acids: CASSRRTKTNTGELFF. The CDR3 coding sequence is TGTGCCAGCAGCCGCCGGACAAAAACGAACACCGGGGAGCTGTTTTTT.

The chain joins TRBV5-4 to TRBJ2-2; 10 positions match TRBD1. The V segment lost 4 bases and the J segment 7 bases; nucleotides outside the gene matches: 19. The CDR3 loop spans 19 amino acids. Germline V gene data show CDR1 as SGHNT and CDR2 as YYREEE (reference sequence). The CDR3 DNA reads TGTGCCAGCAGCCCTAAAGAATCCAGACAGGGGGCGTCTTTCGGGGAGCTGTTTTTT. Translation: CASSPKESRQGASFGELFF.

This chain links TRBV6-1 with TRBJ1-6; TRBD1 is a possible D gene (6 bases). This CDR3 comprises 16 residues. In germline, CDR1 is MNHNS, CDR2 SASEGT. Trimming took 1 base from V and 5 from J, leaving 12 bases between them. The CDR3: CASSEVGRGNNSPLHF. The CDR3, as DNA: TGTGCCAGCAGTGAAGTGGGCAGGGGTAATAATTCACCCCTCCACTTT.

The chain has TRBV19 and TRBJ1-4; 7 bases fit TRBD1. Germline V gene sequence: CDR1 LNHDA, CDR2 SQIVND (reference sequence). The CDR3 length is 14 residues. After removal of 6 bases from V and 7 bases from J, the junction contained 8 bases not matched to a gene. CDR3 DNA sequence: TGTGCCAGTAGCCGGGACAGAGGGAGTGAAAAACTGTTTTTT. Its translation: CASSRDRGSEKLFF.

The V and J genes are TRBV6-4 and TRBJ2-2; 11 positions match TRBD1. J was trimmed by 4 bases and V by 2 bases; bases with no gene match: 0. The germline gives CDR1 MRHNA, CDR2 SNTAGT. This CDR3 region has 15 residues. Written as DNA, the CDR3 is TGTGCCAGCAGTGACGGGACAGGGGGCACCGGGGAGCTGTTTTTT. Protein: CASSDGTGGTGELFF.